This is a list of T cell receptor beta chains from one sample in a study of blood T cell repertoires in COVID-19. Clones were read by immunoSEQ multiplex PCR, and TCRdb kept only the in-frame ones, dropping some. The sample includes around 270,000 clones, roughly 85% of them seen just once. Sequencing was done on a sample of PBMCs or T cells enriched from blood (not recorded which). The receptors were sampled from a woman aged 25 to 39 who had recovered from COVID-19. CDR3s include the opening cysteine and the closing phenylalanine or tryptophan. Each record gives: CDR3 protein, V gene, J gene.

cdr3_aa: CASSPGETGEAFF; v_call: TRBV18; j_call: TRBJ1-1
cdr3_aa: CASSRTGPSGNTIYF; v_call: TRBV2; j_call: TRBJ1-3
cdr3_aa: CASSPTSATDTQYF; v_call: TRBV7-3; j_call: TRBJ2-3
cdr3_aa: CASSLAPGAEAFF; v_call: TRBV5-5; j_call: TRBJ1-1
cdr3_aa: CSASGGPEAFF; v_call: TRBV20-1; j_call: TRBJ1-1
cdr3_aa: CASSSGTEYSYEQYF; v_call: TRBV28; j_call: TRBJ2-7
cdr3_aa: CATGGGTEAFF; v_call: TRBV15; j_call: TRBJ1-1
cdr3_aa: CASSQVGRTENEQYF; v_call: TRBV3-1/TRBV3-2; j_call: TRBJ2-7
cdr3_aa: CASSDPRQYQETQYF; v_call: TRBV6-4; j_call: TRBJ2-5
cdr3_aa: CASSSTETGNTIYF; v_call: TRBV7-9; j_call: TRBJ1-3
cdr3_aa: CASSLSPGQGAFF; v_call: TRBV11-3; j_call: TRBJ1-1
cdr3_aa: CASSLGDRVLYGYTF; v_call: TRBV28; j_call: TRBJ1-2
cdr3_aa: CASSFDRNQPQHF; v_call: TRBV7-2; j_call: TRBJ1-5
cdr3_aa: CASSDRQGALNTEAFF; v_call: TRBV2; j_call: TRBJ1-1
cdr3_aa: CASSQQIYEQYF; v_call: TRBV28; j_call: TRBJ2-7
cdr3_aa: CASSLVGADTEAFF; v_call: TRBV5-1; j_call: TRBJ1-1
cdr3_aa: CASSLTRETDTQYF; v_call: TRBV7-9; j_call: TRBJ2-3